This T cell receptor beta chain was recovered during a study of shared clonotypes between healthy human individuals. Study conclusions and caveats: Blood was the only sampled material, and tissue repertoires likely differ.

Replicate sorted-subset PCRs were loaded with 150 to 250 ng DNA, about 31,000 T cell genomes. The data were produced by immunoSEQ multiplex PCR, yet TCRdb's version contains in-frame clones alone and is incomplete. The sample yields some 1,100,000 clones, about 80% seen once. V dropped 0 bases and J dropped 0 bases, with 12 bases sitting between them. This CDR3 is 16 amino acids long. The germline V gene encodes CDR1 LGHNA and CDR2 YSLEER. As to this clone: What it recognizes is unknown.

There were no recent acute infections or vaccinations among the donors, who were healthy HIV-negative adults. The sequenced sample consisted of memory CD4+ T cells from PBMCs. Subset given: CD45RA-negative fraction. This chain joins TRBV4-3 and TRBJ2-7; tentative D call: TRBD2 (6 bases). The receptor was derived from a man between 18 and 29 years old in good health. Some clones in this sample may be carry-over from other donors' samples. The DNA of the CDR3 is TGCGCCAGCAGCCAAGATTCCCGGGAGAGCTCCTACGAGCAGTACTTC. This translates into CASSQDSRESSYEQYF.